This T cell receptor beta chain was retrieved from a study of T cell responses to AZD1222 COVID-19 vaccine. Study-level findings and limits: No day 14 peak samples; only post-peak repertoires were characterized. Only a handful of AZD1222 recipients, roughly 6 in all, had baseline seropositivity. Possibly, clonal diversity was underestimated; donors were largely white British and included more females.

Pooled in the analysis were second doses at about 4 or about 12 weeks. The method was immunoSEQ multiplex PCR; TCRdb's version includes in-frame clones alone and lacks a portion of them. The data contain 120,000 to 150,000 clones, almost 95% of them seen just once; the ten biggest clones take up 9.3%. Comments on this clone: Its antigen is unidentified.

The clonotype was recovered from an adult who received the AZD1222 COVID-19 vaccine. The sequenced sample was peripheral blood, obtained 28 days after the second AZD1222 dose.

The DNA for the CDR3 is TGTGCCAGCAGTTCAGAGGGGAGCTCCTATAATTCACCCCTCCACTTT. Protein: CASSSEGSSYNSPLHF. J is TRBJ1-6 and V is TRBV28, with a tentative D call TRBD1 (5 bases). Germline assignment: CDR1 MDHEN and CDR2 SYDVKM. This CDR3 has 16 amino acids. The V end was cut by 4 bases, the J end by 0 bases, with 10 bases between.